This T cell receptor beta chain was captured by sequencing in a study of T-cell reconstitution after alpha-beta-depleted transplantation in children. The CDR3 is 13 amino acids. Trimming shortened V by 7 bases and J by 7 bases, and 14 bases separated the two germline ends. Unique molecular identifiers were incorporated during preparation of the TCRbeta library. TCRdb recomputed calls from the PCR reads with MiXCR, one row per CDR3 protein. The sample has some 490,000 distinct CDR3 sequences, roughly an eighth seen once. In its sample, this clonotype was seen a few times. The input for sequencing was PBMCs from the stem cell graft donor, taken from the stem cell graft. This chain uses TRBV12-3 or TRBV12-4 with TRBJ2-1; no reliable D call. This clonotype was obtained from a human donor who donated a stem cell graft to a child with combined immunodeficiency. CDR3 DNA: TGTGCCAGCACCCCCCGGGCGAGGAATGAGCAGTTCTTC. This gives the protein CASTPRARNEQFF.